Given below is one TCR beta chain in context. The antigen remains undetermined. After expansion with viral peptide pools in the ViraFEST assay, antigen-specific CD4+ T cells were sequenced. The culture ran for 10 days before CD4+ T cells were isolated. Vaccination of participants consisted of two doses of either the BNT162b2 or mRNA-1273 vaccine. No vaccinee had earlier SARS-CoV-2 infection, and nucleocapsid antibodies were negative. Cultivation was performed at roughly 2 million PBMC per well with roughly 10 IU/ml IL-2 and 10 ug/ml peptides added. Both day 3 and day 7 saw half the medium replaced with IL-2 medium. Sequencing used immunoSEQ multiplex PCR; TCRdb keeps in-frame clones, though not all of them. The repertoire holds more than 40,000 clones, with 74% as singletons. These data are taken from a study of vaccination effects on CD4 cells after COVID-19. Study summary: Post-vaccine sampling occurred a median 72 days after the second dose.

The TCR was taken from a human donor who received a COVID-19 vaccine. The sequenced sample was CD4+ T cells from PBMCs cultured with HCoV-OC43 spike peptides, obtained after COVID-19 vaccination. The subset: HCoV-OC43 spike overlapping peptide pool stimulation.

The CDR3 is CASSFQGGTGELFF. In DNA form, the CDR3 reads TGTGCCAGCAGCTTTCAGGGCGGCACCGGGGAGCTGTTTTTT. The chain recombines TRBV7-2 with TRBJ2-2, with D perhaps TRBD1 (5 bases). There are 14 residues in the CDR3. With 3 bases removed from V and 4 bases from J, the gap between germline ends came to 9 bases. Germline V gene data show CDR1 as SGHTA and CDR2 as FQGNSA.